Listed here is a single T cell receptor (beta chain). The sample belongs to a study of blood T cell repertoires in COVID-19. Study details: Sites across the United States, Italy and Spain contributed samples from acute and convalescent COVID-19. PBMCs, B-cell-depleted T cells, or T cells provided the cDNA or gDNA that made up the material.

Generated by immunoSEQ multiplex PCR, the TCRdb table keeps only in-frame clones and is missing some. Of hundreds of thousands of clones listed, 86% were seen once; the top ten hold about an eighth. Enrolment of Seattle patients took place during active infection, and they were followed longitudinally. V was clipped by 3 bases and J by 8 bases; unmatched bases: 6. Germline CDR1 and CDR2: SGHTA and FQGNSA. This CDR3 contains 16 residues. The chain carries TRBV7-2 and TRBJ2-1, with TRBD2 identical over 14 bases. The sample was peripheral blood. The TCR was taken from a woman aged 70-85 years with COVID-19, enrolled during active disease. For the CDR3, the DNA is TGTGCCAGCAGCTTGGGACTAGCGGGGGCGCAGGATGAGCAGTTCTTC. Translated: CASSLGLAGAQDEQFF.